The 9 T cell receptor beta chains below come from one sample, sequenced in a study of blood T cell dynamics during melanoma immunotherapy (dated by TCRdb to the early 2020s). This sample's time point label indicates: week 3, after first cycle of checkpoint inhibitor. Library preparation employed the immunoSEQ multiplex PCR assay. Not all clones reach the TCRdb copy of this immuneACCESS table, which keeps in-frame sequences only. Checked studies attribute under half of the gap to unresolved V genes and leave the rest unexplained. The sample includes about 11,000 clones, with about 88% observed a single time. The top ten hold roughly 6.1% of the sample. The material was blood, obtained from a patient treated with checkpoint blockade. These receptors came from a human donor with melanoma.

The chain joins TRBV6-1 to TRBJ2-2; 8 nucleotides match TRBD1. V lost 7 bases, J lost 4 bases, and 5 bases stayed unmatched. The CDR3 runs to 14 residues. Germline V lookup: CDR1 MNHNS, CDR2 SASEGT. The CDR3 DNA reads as TGTGCCAGCACCTTGGACAGGGCCACCGGGGAGCTGTTTTTT. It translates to CASTLDRATGELFF.

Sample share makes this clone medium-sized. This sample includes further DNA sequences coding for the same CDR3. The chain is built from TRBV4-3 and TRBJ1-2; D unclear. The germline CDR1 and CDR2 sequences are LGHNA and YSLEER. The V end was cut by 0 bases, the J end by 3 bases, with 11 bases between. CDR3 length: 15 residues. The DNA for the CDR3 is TGCGCCAGCAGCCAAGATGAGGAGGGCGACTATGGCTACACCTTC. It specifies CASSQDEEGDYGYTF.

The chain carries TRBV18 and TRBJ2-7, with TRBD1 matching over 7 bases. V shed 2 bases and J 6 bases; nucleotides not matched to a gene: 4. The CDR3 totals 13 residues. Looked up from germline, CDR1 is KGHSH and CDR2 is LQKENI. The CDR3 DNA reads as TGTGCCAGCTCACCATACAGGGGAGCCGAGCAGTACTTC. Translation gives CASSPYRGAEQYF.

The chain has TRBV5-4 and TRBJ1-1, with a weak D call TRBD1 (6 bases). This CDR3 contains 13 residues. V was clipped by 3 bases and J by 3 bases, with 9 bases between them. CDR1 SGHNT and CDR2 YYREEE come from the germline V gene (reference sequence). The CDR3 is CASSSDRHTEAFF. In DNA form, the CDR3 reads TGTGCCAGCAGCTCTGACAGGCACACTGAAGCTTTCTTT.

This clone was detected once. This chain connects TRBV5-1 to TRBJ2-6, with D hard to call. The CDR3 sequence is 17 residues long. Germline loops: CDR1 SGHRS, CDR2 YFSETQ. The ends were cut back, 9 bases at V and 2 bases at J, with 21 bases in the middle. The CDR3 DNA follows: TGCGCCACCCAGGTCGGCGCTGGCCCCCCTGGGGCCAACGTCCTGACTTTC. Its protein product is CATQVGAGPPGANVLTF. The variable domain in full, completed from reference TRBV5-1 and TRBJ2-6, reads KAGVTQTPRYLIKTRGQQVTLSCSPISGHRSVSWYQQTPGQGLQFLFEYFSETQRNKGNFPGRFSGRQFSNSRSEMNVSTLELGDSALYLCATQVGAGPPGANVLTFGAGSRLTVL.

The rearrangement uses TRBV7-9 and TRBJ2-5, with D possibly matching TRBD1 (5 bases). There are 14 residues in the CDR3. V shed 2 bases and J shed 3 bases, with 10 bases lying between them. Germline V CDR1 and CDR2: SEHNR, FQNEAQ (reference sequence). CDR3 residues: CASSLQGWEETQYF. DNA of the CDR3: TGTGCCAGCAGCTTACAGGGATGGGAAGAGACCCAGTACTTC.

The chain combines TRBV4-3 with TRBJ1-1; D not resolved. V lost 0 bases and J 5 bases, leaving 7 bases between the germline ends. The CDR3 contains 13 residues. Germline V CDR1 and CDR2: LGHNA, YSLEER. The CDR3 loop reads CASSQDLRTEAFF. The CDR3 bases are TGCGCCAGCAGCCAAGATCTGAGGACTGAAGCTTTCTTT.

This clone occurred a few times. In nucleotides, the CDR3 is TGCGCCAGCAGCTCCTCCCCAGGTACGACCTACGAGCAGTACTTC. Amino acid sequence: CASSSSPGTTYEQYF. The chain couples TRBV5-1 to TRBJ2-7, with unresolved D. Germline V gene data show CDR1 as SGHRS and CDR2 as YFSETQ. V was shortened by 3 bases and J by 2 bases, with 15 bases between the two germline ends. The CDR3 length is 15 residues.

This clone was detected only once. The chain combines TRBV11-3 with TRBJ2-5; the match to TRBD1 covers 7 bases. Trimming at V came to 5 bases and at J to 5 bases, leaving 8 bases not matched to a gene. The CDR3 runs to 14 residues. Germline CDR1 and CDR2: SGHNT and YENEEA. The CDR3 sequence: CASSTTGAAETQYF. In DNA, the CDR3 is TGTGCCAGCAGCACAACAGGGGCGGCGGAGACCCAGTACTTC.